Listed below are T cell receptor beta chains from one sample, sequenced in a study of tumor-infiltrating lymphocytes in oesophageal squamous cell carcinoma. TCRdb reanalysed the PCR reads using MiXCR and keeps one entry per CDR3 protein. The sample includes 10,000 to 15,000 distinct CDR3 sequences, roughly half of them seen just once. The sequencing input was esophageal tumor tissue. These receptors originate from a male donor with esophageal squamous cell carcinoma. The CDR3 runs from the conserved cysteine through the conserved F or W. A D gene is named only where the DNA matches it firmly. Only part of the rows carry a size: once, few, many, or a class if the clone is expanded.

J	D	V	size	DNA	CDR3
TRBJ1-3	-	TRBV6-5	-	TGTGCCAGCAGTTACTCCGGACTTGGAAACACCATATATTTT	CASSYSGLGNTIYF
TRBJ2-5	TRBD2	TRBV6-6	-	TGTGCCAGCAGTTACTCGGCTAGCGGGAGGGCTGGGGAGACCCAGTACTTC	CASSYSASGRAGETQYF
TRBJ2-1	-	TRBV24-1	-	TGTGCCACCAGTGAGGGGACACCGAAGAAGCAGTTCTTC	CATSEGTPKKQFF
TRBJ2-3	TRBD2	TRBV24-1	-	TGTGCCACCAGTGAGACGGGGGGAAGCACAGATACGCAGTATTTT	CATSETGGSTDTQYF
TRBJ2-1	TRBD1	TRBV7-2	-	TGTGCCAGCAGCCCAAAAGTCTGGGACAGGGCATACAATGAGCAGTTCTTC	CASSPKVWDRAYNEQFF
TRBJ2-5	TRBD1	TRBV19	-	TGTGCCAGTAGCCCGACAGGGCTCGAGACCCAGTACTTC	CASSPTGLETQYF
TRBJ2-3	TRBD1	TRBV7-6	-	TGTGCTAGCAGCTACAGGGGGGCTAGCACAGATACGCAGTATTTT	CASSYRGASTDTQYF
TRBJ2-1	TRBD2	TRBV7-3	-	TGTGCCAGCAGCTCGGGACTAGCGCCTAATGAGCAGTTCTTC	CASSSGLAPNEQFF
TRBJ1-2	-	TRBV7-6	-	TGTGCCAGCAGGGTAGACTACTATGGCTACACCTTC	CASRVDYYGYTF
TRBJ2-1	-	TRBV6-5	-	TGTGCCAGCAGTTACGCGGACTCTCTATTTCCCTACAATGAGCAGTTCTTC	CASSYADSLFPYNEQFF
TRBJ2-3	TRBD1	TRBV5-1	-	TGCGCCAGCAGCTACGGGACAGGGGTGGCTGTCGGGGAGCTGTATTTT	CASSYGTGVAVGELYF
TRBJ2-3	TRBD2	TRBV7-8	-	TGTGCCAGCAGCCTCCTAGCCCGGGTCGGGAGGGTTGCAGATACGCAGTATTTT	CASSLLARVGRVADTQYF
TRBJ2-7	TRBD1	TRBV28	-	TGTGCCAGCAGTTTTTGGACAGGGCCATACGAGCAGTACTTC	CASSFWTGPYEQYF
TRBJ2-7	TRBD2	TRBV12-3/TRBV12-4	-	TGTGCCAGCACAATAACCGGGACTACATACGAGCAGTACTTC	CASTITGTTYEQYF
TRBJ2-1	TRBD2	TRBV28	medium-sized	TGTGCCAGCAGTCTCGGGACTAGCGGGGAGCAGTTCTTC	CASSLGTSGEQFF
TRBJ2-1	-	TRBV28	-	TGTGCCAGCAGCCCCTGGTCAAACTCCTACAATGAGCAGTTCTTC	CASSPWSNSYNEQFF
TRBJ2-7	TRBD1	TRBV7-8	-	TGTGCCAGCAGTTTTTCCGGGACAGGGAGCTACGAGCAGTACTTC	CASSFSGTGSYEQYF
TRBJ2-3	TRBD2	TRBV5-5	-	TGTGCCAGCAGCATCTTACTAGCGGGTACTGACACAGATACGCAGTATTTT	CASSILLAGTDTDTQYF
TRBJ2-7	TRBD1	TRBV7-8	-	TGTGCCAGCAGCTTAGCACAGGGGGGTGCCGAGCAGTACTTC	CASSLAQGGAEQYF
TRBJ2-7	-	TRBV12-3/TRBV12-4	-	TGTGCCAGCAGCGTAGCCGCCGCGGCTAAGCAGTACTTC	CASSVAAAAKQYF
TRBJ2-7	-	TRBV12-3/TRBV12-4	-	TGTGCCAGCAGCCATGGAGGGAGGGGGGCCGGCAATGAGCAGTACTTC	CASSHGGRGAGNEQYF
TRBJ2-7	-	TRBV7-9	-	TGTGCCAGCAGCTTAGGGGACCGGGATCCGTACAATGAGCAGTACTTC	CASSLGDRDPYNEQYF
TRBJ2-1	TRBD2	TRBV7-2	-	TGTGCCAGCAGCTTACTTAGCGGGGGTTGGGATGAGCAGTTCTTC	CASSLLSGGWDEQFF
TRBJ1-4	TRBD1	TRBV7-3	-	TGTGCCAGCAGCACAAGCTTACAGGGGATTCGCGAAAAACTGTTTTTT	CASSTSLQGIREKLFF
TRBJ2-1	-	TRBV5-1	many	TGCGCCAGCAGCTTGAGGCTTTACAATGAGCAGTTCTTC	CASSLRLYNEQFF
TRBJ2-7	-	TRBV11-3	many	TGTGCCAGCAGCTTAGGGACGACTAGGGGCTCCTACGAGCAGTACTTC	CASSLGTTRGSYEQYF
TRBJ2-7	TRBD1	TRBV7-9	-	TGTGCCAGCAGCTTACAGGGGGTCTCCTACGAGCAGTACTTC	CASSLQGVSYEQYF
TRBJ2-4	-	TRBV6-8	-	TGTGCCAGCAGGGTGGGGGGGCTAGCCAAAAACATTCAGTACTTC	CASRVGGLAKNIQYF
TRBJ2-7	TRBD1	TRBV7-2	medium-sized	TGTGCCAGCAGCTTAGTCGCCAGGGGGCCCTACAATGAGCAGTACTTC	CASSLVARGPYNEQYF
TRBJ2-1	-	TRBV10-2	-	TGCGCCAGCAGTGAGTCAAGGGTAGGTGAGCAGTTCTTC	CASSESRVGEQFF
TRBJ2-1	-	TRBV7-3	-	TGTGCTAGCAGCTTATCCCATAGCAACGAGCAGTTCTTC	CASSLSHSNEQFF
TRBJ2-7	-	TRBV11-2	medium-sized	TGTGCCAGCAGCTTAGTTGCTAGTGAGCAGTACTTC	CASSLVASEQYF
TRBJ2-1	TRBD2	TRBV28	many	TGTGCCAGCAACAGCGGGGGGAACTACAATGAGCAGTTCTTC	CASNSGGNYNEQFF
TRBJ2-3	TRBD2	TRBV6-6	once	TGTGCCAGCAGTTACGAGGGAGGGGAAGATACGCAGTATTTT	CASSYEGGEDTQYF
TRBJ1-2	-	TRBV28	once	TGTGCCAGCAGTTTATACAGTCCGGTAGGCTACACCTTC	CASSLYSPVGYTF
TRBJ2-4	-	TRBV27	-	TGTGCCAGCAGTAGGCAGGGGCGTCTAGCCAAAAACATTCAGTACTTC	CASSRQGRLAKNIQYF
TRBJ2-2	-	TRBV7-3	-	TGTGCCAGCAGCTTAAGCCCCATTTCAGGATGGGGCGGGGAGCTGTTTTTT	CASSLSPISGWGGELFF
TRBJ2-7	-	TRBV7-2	-	TGTGCCAGCAGCCCCGGCAACGAGCAGTACTTC	CASSPGNEQYF
TRBJ2-3	TRBD1	TRBV12-3/TRBV12-4	-	TGTGCCAGCACCGGGGACAGTTTCGGCACAGATACGCAGTATTTT	CASTGDSFGTDTQYF
TRBJ2-1	-	TRBV7-8	few	TGTGCCAGCAGCCATCCGGGTGGAGGGGGAGACAATGAGCAGTTCTTC	CASSHPGGGGDNEQFF
TRBJ2-3	-	TRBV6-1	medium-sized	TGTGCCAGCAGCCGTAGCACAGATACGCAGTATTTT	CASSRSTDTQYF
TRBJ2-1	-	TRBV6-2/TRBV6-3	-	TGTGCCAGCAGTCGCTTGGTAGGGATCACCTACAATGAGCAGTTCTTC	CASSRLVGITYNEQFF
TRBJ2-5	-	TRBV11-3	-	TGTGCCAGCACCATAAATAAACGACAGGTCATACAAGAGACCCAGTACTTC	CASTINKRQVIQETQYF
TRBJ2-7	-	TRBV6-1	many	TGTGCCAGCAGTCGCGAGTGGGGGCCGAATTACGAGCAGTACTTC	CASSREWGPNYEQYF
TRBJ1-1	-	TRBV5-2	-	TGCGCCAGCAACCAGGGACAGAACACTGAAGCTTTCTTT	CASNQGQNTEAFF
TRBJ1-2	-	TRBV7-2	-	TGTGCCAGCAGCCTGGGACAACCTAACTATGGCTACACCTTC	CASSLGQPNYGYTF
TRBJ2-5	-	TRBV11-3	-	TGTGCCAGCAGCTTAGCAAATCAGGGGTGGGAGACCCAGTACTTC	CASSLANQGWETQYF
TRBJ2-1	TRBD2	TRBV7-6	-	TGTGCCAGCAGCGGGGCACCGGGACTAGCGGGAGAGCTCTCCTACAATGAGCAGTTCTTC	CASSGAPGLAGELSYNEQFF
TRBJ1-4	-	TRBV11-3	many	TGTGCCAGCAGCTTTACCCCAGACTCAAGGGAAAAACTGTTTTTT	CASSFTPDSREKLFF
TRBJ1-6	TRBD1	TRBV12-3/TRBV12-4	few	TGTGCCAGCAGGAGACAGGGGTTGGGTTATAATTCACCCCTCCACTTT	CASRRQGLGYNSPLHF